This T cell receptor beta chain was observed in a study of response to subunit inactivated influenza vaccine. TCRdb independently ran MiXCR on the RT-PCR reads; one entry per CDR3 protein. The sample holds more than 250,000 distinct CDR3 sequences, about a fifth seen once. The germline V gene has CDR1 KGHDR and CDR2 SFDVKD. This CDR3 spans 18 amino acids. With V trimmed by 0 bases and J by 6 bases, 11 bases remained unmatched. The sequences come from PBMCs from blood, collected about 19 months after vaccination. The TCR comes from a man aged 50-75 years who received an inactivated influenza vaccine. The V call is TRBV24-1, the J call TRBJ2-2; the match to TRBD1 covers 8 bases. The CDR3 DNA reads as TGTGCCACCAGTGATTTGATACCAATGGACAGGGTCCCCGGGGAGCTGTTTTTT. Amino acid sequence: CATSDLIPMDRVPGELFF.